This T cell receptor beta chain was obtained from a study of PD-L1 blockade in urothelial cancer. For the study at large: It was in 2014 that patients started atezolizumab at 1,200 mg intravenously every 3 weeks. Blood was subjected to analysis at 3 weeks (second dose) and 6 weeks following treatment start. Blood-derived samples held a median roughly 150,000 T cells.

V gave up 6 bases and J gave up 1 base, with 16 bases separating them. Germline CDR1 reads MNHEY; CDR2 reads SMNVEV (reference sequence). This CDR3 region has 16 residues. Time point meaning: pretreatment peripheral blood. Only in-frame clones appear in the TCRdb table, and some are missing; sequencing was by immunoSEQ multiplex PCR. The data show roughly 130,000 clones, with roughly 80% seen just once and under 3.5% held by the top ten. This receptor was identified in a man aged 45-65 years with urothelial cancer. V and J are TRBV27 and TRBJ2-1, with D possibly being TRBD2 (5 bases). The sample consisted of PBMCs, taken around atezolizumab (anti-PD-L1) treatment. The CDR3 region is CASRGLSGPSYNEQFF. The CDR3 bases are TGTGCCAGCAGGGGTTTAAGCGGTCCTTCCTACAATGAGCAGTTCTTC.